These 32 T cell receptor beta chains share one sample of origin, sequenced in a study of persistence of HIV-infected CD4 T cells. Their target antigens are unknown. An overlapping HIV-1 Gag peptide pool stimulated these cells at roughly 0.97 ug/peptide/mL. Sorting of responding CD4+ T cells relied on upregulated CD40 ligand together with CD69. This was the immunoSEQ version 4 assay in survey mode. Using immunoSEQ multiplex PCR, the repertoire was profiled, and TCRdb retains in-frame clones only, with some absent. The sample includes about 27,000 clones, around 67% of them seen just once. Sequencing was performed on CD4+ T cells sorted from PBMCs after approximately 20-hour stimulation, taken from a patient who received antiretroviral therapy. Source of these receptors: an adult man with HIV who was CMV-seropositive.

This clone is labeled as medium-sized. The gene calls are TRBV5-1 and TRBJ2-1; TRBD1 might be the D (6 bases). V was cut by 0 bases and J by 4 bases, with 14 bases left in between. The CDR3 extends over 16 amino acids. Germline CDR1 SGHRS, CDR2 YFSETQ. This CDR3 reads CASSLAEGVSYNEQFF. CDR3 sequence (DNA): TGCGCCAGCAGCTTGGCCGAGGGGGTATCGTACAATGAGCAGTTCTTC.

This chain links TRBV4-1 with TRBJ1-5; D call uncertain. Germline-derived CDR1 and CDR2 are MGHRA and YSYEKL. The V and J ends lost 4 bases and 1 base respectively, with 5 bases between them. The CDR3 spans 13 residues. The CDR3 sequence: CASSRMSNQPQHF. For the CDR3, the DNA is TGCGCCAGCAGCCGAATGAGCAATCAGCCCCAGCATTTT.

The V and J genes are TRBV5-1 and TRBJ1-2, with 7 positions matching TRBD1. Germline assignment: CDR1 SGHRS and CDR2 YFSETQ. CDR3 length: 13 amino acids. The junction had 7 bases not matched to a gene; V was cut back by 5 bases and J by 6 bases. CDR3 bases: TGCGCCAGCAGTAACGACAGGGTCAATGGCTACACCTTC. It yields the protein CASSNDRVNGYTF.

CDR3 in DNA: TGTGCCAGCAGCTTAGATGGGGGGAGACTGGGAGAGACCCAGTACTTC. It specifies CASSLDGGRLGETQYF. The chain joins TRBV7-2 to TRBJ2-5; a possible D gene is TRBD2 (6 bases). V was pared by 1 base and J by 4 bases, with 16 bases between. The germline gives CDR1 SGHTA, CDR2 FQGNSA. This CDR3 comprises 16 residues.

CDR3 in DNA: TGTGCCAGCAGCTTAGCGCAGGGGCTTTATGAAAAACTGTTTTTT. Amino acid sequence: CASSLAQGLYEKLFF. The V call is TRBV7-9, the J call TRBJ1-4; D might be TRBD1 (6 bases). V lost 0 bases and J lost 6, with 11 bases in between. This CDR3 comprises 15 residues. Germline loops: CDR1 SEHNR, CDR2 FQNEAQ (reference sequence). The variable domain in full, with the rest retrieved from reference TRBV7-9 and TRBJ1-4, is DTGVSQNPRHKITKRGQNVTFRCDPISEHNRLYWYRQTLGQGPEFLTYFQNEAQLEKSRLLSDRFSAERPKGSFSTLEIQRTEQGDSAMYLCASSLAQGLYEKLFFGSGTQLSVL.

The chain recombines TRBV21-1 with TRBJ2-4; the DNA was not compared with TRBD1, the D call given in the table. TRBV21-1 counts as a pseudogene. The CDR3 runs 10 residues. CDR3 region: CRGVKNIQYF. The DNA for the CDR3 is TGCAGGGGCGTCAAAAACATTCAGTACTTC.

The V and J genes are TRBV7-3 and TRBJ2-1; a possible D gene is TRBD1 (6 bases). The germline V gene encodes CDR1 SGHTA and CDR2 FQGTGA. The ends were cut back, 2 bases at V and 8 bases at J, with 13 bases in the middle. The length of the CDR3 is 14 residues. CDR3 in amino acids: CASSLQGQSDEQFF. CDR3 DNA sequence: TGTGCCAGCAGCTTACAGGGGCAATCGGATGAGCAGTTCTTC.

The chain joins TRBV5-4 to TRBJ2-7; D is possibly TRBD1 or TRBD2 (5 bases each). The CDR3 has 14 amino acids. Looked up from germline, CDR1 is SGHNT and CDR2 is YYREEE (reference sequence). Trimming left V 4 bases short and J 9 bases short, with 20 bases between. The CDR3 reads CASSHGTESRRQYF. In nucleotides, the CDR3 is TGTGCCAGCAGCCACGGGACCGAGTCCCGACGGCAGTACTTC. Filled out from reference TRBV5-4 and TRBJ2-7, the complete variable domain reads ETGVTQSPTHLIKTRGQQVTLRCSSQSGHNTVSWYQQALGQGPQFIFQYYREEENGRGNFPPRFSGLQFPNYSSELNVNALELDDSALYLCASSHGTESRRQYFGPGTRLTVT.

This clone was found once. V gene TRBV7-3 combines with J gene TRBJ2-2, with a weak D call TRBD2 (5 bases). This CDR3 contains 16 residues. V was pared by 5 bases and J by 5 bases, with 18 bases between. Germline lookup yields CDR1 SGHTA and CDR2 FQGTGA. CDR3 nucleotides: TGTGCCAGCAGCCCCCGCTTATCATCGGGGACCGGGGAGCTGTTTTTT. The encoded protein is CASSPRLSSGTGELFF.

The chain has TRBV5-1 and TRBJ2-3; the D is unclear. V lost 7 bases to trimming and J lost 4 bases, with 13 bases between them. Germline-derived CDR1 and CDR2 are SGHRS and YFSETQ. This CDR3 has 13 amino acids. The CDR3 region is CASGKTPADTQYF. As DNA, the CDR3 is TGCGCCAGCGGTAAAACCCCCGCAGATACGCAGTATTTT.

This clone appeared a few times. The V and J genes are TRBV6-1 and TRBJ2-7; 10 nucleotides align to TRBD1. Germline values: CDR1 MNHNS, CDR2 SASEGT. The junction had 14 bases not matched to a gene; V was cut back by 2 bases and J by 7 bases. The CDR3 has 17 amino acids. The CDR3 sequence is CASSEKVRDRGFMEQYF. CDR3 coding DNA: TGTGCCAGCAGTGAAAAGGTAAGGGACAGGGGTTTTATGGAGCAGTACTTC.

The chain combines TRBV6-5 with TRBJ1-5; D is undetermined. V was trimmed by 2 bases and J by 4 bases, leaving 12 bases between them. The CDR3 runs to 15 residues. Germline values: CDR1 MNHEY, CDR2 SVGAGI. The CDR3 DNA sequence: TGTGCCAGCAGTTACGGACCTACCGATAATCAGCCCCAGCATTTT. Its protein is CASSYGPTDNQPQHF.

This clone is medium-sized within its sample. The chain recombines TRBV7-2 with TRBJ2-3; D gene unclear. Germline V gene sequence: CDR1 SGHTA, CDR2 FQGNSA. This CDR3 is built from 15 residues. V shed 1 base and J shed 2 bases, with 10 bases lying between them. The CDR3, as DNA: TGTGCCAGCAGCTTAGACCTTAGGACCACAGATACGCAGTATTTT. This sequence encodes CASSLDLRTTDTQYF.

The CDR3 DNA sequence: TGTGCCAGCCAAGGGCGGCTCGGCACAGATACGCAGTATTTT. Protein product: CASQGRLGTDTQYF. This rearrangement joins TRBV9 to TRBJ2-3; D gene uncertain. Germline loops: CDR1 SGDLS, CDR2 YYNGEE. V lost 7 bases and J 1 base, leaving 13 bases between the germline ends. The CDR3 sequence is 14 residues long.

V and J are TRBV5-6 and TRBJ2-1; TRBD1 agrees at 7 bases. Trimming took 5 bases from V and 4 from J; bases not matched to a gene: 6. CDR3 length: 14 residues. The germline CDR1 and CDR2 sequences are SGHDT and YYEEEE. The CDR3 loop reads CASSRQGGYNEQFF. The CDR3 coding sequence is TGTGCCAGCAGTCGACAGGGCGGATACAATGAGCAGTTCTTC.

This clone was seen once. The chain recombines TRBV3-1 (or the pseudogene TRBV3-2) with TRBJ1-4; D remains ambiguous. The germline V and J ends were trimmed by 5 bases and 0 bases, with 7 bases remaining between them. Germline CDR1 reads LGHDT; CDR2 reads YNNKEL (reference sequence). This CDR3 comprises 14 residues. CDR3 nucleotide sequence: TGTGCCAGCAGCGAGACGTCAACTAATGAAAAACTGTTTTTT. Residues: CASSETSTNEKLFF.

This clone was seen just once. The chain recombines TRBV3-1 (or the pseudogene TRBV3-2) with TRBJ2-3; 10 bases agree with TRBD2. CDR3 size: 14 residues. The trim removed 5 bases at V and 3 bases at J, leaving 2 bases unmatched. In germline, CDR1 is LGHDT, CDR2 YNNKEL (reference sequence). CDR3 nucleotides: TGTGCCAGCAGCGGTAGCGGGGGGACAGATACGCAGTATTTT. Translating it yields CASSGSGGTDTQYF.

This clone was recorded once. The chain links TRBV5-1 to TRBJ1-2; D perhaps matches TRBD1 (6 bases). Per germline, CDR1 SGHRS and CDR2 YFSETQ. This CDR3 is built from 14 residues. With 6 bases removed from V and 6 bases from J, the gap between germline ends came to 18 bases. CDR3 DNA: TGCGCCAGCAACGCCGGTGGGGGGGCGAATGGCTACACCTTC. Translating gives CASNAGGGANGYTF.

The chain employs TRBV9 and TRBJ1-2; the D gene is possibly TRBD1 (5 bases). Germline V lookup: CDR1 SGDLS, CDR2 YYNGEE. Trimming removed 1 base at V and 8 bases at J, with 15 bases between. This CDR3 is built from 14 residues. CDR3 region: CASSVSDSRGGYTF. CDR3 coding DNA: TGTGCCAGCAGCGTATCTGACAGCCGAGGGGGCTACACCTTC.

The CDR3, as DNA: TGTGCCAGCAGTTATGCACGGACGTATGAGCAGTTCTTC. It encodes CASSYARTYEQFF. The V gene is TRBV6-5, the J gene TRBJ2-1, with D unresolved. This CDR3 comprises 13 residues. Between the trimmed V and J ends, which lost 3 bases and 8 bases, there was a span of 11 bases. Germline CDR1 reads MNHEY; CDR2 reads SVGAGI.

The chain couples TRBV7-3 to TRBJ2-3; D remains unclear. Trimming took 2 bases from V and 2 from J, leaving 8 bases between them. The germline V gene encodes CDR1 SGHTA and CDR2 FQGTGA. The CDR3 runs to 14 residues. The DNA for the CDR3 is TGTGCCAGCAGCTTAGGCGTTAACACAGATACGCAGTATTTT. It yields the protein CASSLGVNTDTQYF.

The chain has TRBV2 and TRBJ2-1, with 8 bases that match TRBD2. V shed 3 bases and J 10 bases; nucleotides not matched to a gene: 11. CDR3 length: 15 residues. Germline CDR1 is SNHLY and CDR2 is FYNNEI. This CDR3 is CASSEKLAEGQEQFF. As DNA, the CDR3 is TGTGCCAGCAGTGAGAAACTAGCGGAGGGGCAGGAGCAGTTCTTC.

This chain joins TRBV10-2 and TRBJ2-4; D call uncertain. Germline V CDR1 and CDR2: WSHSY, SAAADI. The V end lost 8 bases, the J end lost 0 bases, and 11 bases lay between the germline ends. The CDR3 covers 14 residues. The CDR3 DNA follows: TGCGCCAGCTCATCTAGTGAAGCCAAAAACATTCAGTACTTC. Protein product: CASSSSEAKNIQYF.

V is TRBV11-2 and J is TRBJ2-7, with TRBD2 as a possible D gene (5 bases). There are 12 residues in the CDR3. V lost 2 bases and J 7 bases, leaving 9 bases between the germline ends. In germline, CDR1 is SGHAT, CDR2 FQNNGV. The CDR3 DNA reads TGTGCCAGCAGCTTATCGGGGTTTGAGCAGTACTTC. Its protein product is CASSLSGFEQYF.

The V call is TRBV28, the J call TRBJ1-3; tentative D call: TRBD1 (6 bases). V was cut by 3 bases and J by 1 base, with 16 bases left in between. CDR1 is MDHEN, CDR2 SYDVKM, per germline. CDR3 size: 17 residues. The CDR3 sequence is CASSFRSRGPSGNTIYF. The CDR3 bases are TGTGCCAGCAGTTTCCGGAGCAGGGGACCTTCTGGAAACACCATATATTTT.

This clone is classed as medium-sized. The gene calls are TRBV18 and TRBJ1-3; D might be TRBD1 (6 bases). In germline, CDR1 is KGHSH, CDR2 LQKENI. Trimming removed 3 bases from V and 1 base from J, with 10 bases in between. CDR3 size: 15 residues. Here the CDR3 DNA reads TGTGCCAGCTCACCGCCAGGGGTATCTGGAAACACCATATATTTT. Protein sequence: CASSPPGVSGNTIYF.

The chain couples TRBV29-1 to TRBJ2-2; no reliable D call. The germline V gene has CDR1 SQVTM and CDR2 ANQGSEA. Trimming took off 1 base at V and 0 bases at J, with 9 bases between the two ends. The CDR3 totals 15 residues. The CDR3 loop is CSVEVGPANTGELFF. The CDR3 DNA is TGCAGCGTTGAAGTAGGACCCGCGAACACCGGGGAGCTGTTTTTT.

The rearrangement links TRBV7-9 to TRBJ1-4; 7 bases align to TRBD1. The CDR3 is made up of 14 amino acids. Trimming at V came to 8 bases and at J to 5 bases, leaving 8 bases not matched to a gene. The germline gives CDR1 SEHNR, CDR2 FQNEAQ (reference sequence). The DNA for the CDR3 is TGTGCCAGCGGCCCGGGACAGACCAATGAAAAACTGTTTTTT. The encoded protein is CASGPGQTNEKLFF.

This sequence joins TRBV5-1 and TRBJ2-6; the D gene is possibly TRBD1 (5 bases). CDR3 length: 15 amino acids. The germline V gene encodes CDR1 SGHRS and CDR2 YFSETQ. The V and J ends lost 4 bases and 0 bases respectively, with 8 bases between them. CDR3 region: CASSPTVSGANVLTF. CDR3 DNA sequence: TGCGCCAGCAGCCCGACAGTCTCTGGGGCCAACGTCCTGACTTTC.

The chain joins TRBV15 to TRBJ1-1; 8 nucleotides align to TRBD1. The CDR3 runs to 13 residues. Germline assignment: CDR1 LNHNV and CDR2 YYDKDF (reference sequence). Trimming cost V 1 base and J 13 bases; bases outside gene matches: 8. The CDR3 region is CATSRGQGTGGFF. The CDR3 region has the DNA TGTGCCACCAGCAGAGGACAGGGGACGGGGGGTTTCTTT.

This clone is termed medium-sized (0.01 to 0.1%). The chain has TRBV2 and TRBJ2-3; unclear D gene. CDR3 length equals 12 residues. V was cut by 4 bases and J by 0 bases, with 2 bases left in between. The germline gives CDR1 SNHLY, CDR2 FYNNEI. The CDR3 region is CASSVSTDTQYF. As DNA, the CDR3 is TGTGCCAGCAGTGTTAGCACAGATACGCAGTATTTT.

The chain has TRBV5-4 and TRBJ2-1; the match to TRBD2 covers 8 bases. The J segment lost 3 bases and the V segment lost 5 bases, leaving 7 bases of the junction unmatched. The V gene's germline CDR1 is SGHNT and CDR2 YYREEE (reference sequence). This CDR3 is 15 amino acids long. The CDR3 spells CASSSGGANYNEQFF. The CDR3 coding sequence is TGTGCCAGCAGTTCGGGAGGGGCCAACTACAATGAGCAGTTCTTC.